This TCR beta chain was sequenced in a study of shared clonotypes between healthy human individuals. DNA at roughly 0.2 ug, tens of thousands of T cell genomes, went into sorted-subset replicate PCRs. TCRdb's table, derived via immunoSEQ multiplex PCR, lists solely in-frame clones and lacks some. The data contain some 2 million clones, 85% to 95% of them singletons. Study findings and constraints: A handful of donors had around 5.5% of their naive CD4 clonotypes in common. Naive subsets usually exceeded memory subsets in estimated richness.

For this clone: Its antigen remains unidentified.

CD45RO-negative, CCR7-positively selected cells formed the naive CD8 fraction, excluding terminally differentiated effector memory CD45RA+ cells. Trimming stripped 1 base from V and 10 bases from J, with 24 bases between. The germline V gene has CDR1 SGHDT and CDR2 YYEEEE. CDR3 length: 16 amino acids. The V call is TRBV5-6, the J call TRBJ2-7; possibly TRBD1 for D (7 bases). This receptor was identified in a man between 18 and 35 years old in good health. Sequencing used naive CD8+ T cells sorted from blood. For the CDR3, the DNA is TGTGCCAGCAGCTTGTCAGGGGGACTTTTCCTAGCCGAACAGTACTTC. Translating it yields CASSLSGGLFLAEQYF.